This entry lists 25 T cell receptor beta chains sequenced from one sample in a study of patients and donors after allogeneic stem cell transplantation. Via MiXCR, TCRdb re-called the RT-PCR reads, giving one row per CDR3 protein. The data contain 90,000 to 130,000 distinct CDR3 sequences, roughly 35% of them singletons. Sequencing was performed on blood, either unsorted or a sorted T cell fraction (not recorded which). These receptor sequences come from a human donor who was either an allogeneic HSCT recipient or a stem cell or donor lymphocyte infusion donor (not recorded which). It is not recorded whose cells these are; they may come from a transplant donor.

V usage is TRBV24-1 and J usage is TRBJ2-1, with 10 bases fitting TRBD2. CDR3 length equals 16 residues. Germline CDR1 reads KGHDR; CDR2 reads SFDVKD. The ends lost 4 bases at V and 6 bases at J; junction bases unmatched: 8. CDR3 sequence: CATSDYGLAAFNEQFF. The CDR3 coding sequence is TGTGCCACCAGTGACTACGGACTAGCGGCATTCAATGAGCAGTTCTTC.

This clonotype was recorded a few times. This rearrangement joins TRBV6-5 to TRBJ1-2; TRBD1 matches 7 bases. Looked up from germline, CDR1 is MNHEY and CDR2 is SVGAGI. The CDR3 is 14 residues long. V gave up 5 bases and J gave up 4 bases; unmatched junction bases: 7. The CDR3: CASSESRGLYGYTF. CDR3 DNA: TGTGCCAGCAGTGAATCTAGGGGGCTCTATGGCTACACCTTC.

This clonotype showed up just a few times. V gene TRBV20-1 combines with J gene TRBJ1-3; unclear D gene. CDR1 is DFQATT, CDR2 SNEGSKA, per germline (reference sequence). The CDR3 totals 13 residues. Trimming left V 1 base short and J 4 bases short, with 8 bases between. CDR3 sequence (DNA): TGCAGTGCTAGAGGCGGTGACGGAAACACCATATATTTT. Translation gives CSARGGDGNTIYF.

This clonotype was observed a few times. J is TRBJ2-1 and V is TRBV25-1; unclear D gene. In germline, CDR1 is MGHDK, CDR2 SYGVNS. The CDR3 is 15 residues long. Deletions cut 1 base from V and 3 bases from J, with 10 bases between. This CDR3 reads CASSESPYGYNEQFF. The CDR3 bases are TGTGCCAGCAGTGAATCTCCCTACGGCTACAATGAGCAGTTCTTC.

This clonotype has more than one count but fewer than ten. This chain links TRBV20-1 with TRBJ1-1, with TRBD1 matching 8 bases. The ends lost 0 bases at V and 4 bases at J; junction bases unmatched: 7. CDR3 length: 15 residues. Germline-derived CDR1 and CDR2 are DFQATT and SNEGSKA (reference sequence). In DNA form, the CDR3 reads TGCAGTGCTAGAGATCCCCGGACAGGGCGCACTGAAGCTTTCTTT. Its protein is CSARDPRTGRTEAFF.

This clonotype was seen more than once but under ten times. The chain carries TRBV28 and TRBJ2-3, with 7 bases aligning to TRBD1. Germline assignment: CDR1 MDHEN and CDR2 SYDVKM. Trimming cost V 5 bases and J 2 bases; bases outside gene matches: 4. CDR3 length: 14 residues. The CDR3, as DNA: TGTGCCAGCAGTCGGGACAGACCCACAGATACGCAGTATTTT. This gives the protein CASSRDRPTDTQYF. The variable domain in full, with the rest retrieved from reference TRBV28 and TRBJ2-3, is DVKVTQSSRYLVKRTGEKVFLECVQDMDHENMFWYRQDPGLGLRLIYFSYDVKMKEKGDIPEGYSVSREKKERFSLILESASTNQTSMYLCASSRDRPTDTQYFGPGTRLTVL.

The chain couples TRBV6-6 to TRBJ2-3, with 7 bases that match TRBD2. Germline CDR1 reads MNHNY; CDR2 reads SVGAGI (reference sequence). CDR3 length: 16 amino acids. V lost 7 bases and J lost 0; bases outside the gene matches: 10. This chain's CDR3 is CASTRSGDSSTDTQYF. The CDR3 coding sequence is TGTGCCAGCACTAGAAGCGGGGATTCGAGCACAGATACGCAGTATTTT.

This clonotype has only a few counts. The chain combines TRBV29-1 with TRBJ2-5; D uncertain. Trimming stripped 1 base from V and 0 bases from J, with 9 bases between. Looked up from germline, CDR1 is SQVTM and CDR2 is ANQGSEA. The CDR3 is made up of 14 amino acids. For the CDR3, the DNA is TGCAGCGTTGAAGGGTCCTTGTACCAAGAGACCCAGTACTTC. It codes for CSVEGSLYQETQYF.

CDR3 bases: TGCAGTGCTAGAGCGGGAGTAGAGCAGTACTTC. Translation: CSARAGVEQYF. The gene calls are TRBV20-1 and TRBJ2-7; tentatively, D is TRBD2 (6 bases). This CDR3 region has 11 residues. Germline V gene lookup returns CDR1 DFQATT and CDR2 SNEGSKA (reference sequence). Trimming removed 1 base from V and 7 bases from J, with 8 bases in between.

Here the CDR3 reads CASSQRLPLAGVLNEQFF. CDR3 coding DNA: TGTGCCAGCAGCCAAAGACTACCCCTAGCGGGAGTCCTCAATGAGCAGTTCTTC. The V gene is TRBV4-2, the J gene TRBJ2-1; 10 bases match TRBD2. The CDR3 totals 18 residues. Germline assignment: CDR1 LGHNA and CDR2 YNFKEQ. V dropped 2 bases and J dropped 6; count of bases not matched to a gene: 13.

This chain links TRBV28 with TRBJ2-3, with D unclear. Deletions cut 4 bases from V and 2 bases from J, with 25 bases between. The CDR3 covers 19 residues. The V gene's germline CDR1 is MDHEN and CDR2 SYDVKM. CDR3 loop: CASSYLTLSRRSSTDTQYF. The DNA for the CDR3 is TGTGCCAGCAGTTACCTCACCCTCTCACGACGTAGTTCCACAGATACGCAGTATTTT.

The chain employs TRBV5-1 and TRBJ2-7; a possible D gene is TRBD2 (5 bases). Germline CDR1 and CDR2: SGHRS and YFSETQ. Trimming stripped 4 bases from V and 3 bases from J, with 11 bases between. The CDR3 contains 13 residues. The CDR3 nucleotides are TGCGCCAGCAGCCGTGGACTGGACTACGAGCAGTACTTC. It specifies CASSRGLDYEQYF.

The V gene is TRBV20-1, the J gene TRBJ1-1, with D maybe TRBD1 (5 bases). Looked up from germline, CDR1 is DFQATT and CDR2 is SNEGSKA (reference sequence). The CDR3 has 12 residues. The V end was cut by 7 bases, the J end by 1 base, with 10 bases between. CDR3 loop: CSVLGRNTEAFF. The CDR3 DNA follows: TGCAGTGTGCTGGGGCGGAACACTGAAGCTTTCTTT.

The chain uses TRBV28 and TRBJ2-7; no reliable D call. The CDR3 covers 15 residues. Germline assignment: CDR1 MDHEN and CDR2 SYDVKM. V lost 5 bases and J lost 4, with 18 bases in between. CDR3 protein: CASSTPRAPKYEQYF. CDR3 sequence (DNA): TGTGCCAGCAGTACCCCCCGGGCGCCTAAATACGAGCAGTACTTC.

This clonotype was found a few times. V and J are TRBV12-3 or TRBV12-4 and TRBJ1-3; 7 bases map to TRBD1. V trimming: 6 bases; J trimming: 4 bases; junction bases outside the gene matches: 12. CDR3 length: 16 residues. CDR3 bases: TGTGCCAGCAGCGAACTCGACAGGGTCTCCGGAAACACCATATATTTT. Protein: CASSELDRVSGNTIYF.

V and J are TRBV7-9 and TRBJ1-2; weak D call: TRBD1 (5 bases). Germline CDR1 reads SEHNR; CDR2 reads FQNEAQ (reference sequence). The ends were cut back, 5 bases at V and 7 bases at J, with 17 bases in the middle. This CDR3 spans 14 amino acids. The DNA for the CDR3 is TGTGCCAGCAGCGCGGGACCCCCCAGAGGTGGCTACACCTTC. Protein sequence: CASSAGPPRGGYTF.

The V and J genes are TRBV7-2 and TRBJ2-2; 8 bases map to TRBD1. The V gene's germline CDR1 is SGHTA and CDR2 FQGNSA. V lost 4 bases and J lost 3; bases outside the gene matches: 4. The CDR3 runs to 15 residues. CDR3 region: CASSSRQGHTGELFF. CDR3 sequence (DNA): TGTGCCAGCAGCTCCCGACAGGGGCACACCGGGGAGCTGTTTTTT.

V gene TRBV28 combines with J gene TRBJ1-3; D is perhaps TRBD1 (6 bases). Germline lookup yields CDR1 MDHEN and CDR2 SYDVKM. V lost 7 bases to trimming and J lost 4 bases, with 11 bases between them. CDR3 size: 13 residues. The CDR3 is CASTSGVGNTIYF. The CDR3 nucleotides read TGTGCCAGCACTTCAGGGGTCGGAAACACCATATATTTT.

CDR3 sequence (DNA): TGTGCCAGCACTAGGGAGACCAATAATTCACCCCTCCACTTT. This gives the protein CASTRETNNSPLHF. The chain carries TRBV6-5 and TRBJ1-6; no reliable D call. CDR3 length equals 14 residues. CDR1 is MNHEY, CDR2 SVGAGI, per germline. V was cut by 7 bases and J by 5 bases, with 12 bases left in between.

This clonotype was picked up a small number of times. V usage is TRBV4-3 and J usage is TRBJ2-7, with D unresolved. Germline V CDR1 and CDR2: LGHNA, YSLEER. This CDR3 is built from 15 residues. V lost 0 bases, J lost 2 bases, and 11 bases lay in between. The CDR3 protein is CASSQDRSAAYEQYF. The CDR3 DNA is TGCGCCAGCAGCCAAGATAGGAGCGCGGCCTACGAGCAGTACTTC.

The CDR3 protein is CSARGTTSHYEQYF. Here the CDR3 DNA reads TGCAGTGCTAGAGGGACTACCTCCCACTACGAGCAGTACTTC. This chain uses TRBV20-1 with TRBJ2-7; a weak D match, TRBD2 (6 bases). The V and J ends lost 1 base and 3 bases respectively, with 13 bases between them. Germline CDR1 and CDR2: DFQATT and SNEGSKA (reference sequence). The CDR3 loop spans 14 amino acids.

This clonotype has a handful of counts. CDR3 bases: TGTGCCAGCAGCTTAGTTGGCATTGGAGCTTTCTTT. Its protein is CASSLVGIGAFF. The rearrangement uses TRBV7-2 and TRBJ1-1, with D unresolved. Trimming took off 1 base at V and 10 bases at J, with 10 bases between the two ends. Germline CDR1 and CDR2: SGHTA and FQGNSA. This CDR3 is built from 12 residues.

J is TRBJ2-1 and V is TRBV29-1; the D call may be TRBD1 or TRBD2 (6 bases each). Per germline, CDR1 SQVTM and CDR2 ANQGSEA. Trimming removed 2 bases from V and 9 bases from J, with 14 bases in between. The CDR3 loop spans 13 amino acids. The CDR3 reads CSVERPGAGEQFF. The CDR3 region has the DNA TGCAGCGTTGAAAGGCCGGGGGCAGGTGAGCAGTTCTTC.

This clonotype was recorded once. CDR3 in amino acids: CASSLTGQGDYGYTF. For the CDR3, the DNA is TGTGCCAGCAGCTTGACGGGACAGGGAGACTATGGCTACACCTTC. This chain connects TRBV11-2 to TRBJ1-2; 9 bases match TRBD1. In germline, CDR1 is SGHAT, CDR2 FQNNGV. The CDR3 runs to 15 residues. V lost 3 bases and J lost 3; bases outside the gene matches: 5.

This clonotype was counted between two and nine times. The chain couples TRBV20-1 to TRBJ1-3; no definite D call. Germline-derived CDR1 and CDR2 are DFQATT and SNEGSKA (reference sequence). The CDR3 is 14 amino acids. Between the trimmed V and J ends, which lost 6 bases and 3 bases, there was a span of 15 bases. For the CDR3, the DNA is TGCAGTGCGCGAAAAGTGGCGCATGGAAACACCATATATTTT. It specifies CSARKVAHGNTIYF.